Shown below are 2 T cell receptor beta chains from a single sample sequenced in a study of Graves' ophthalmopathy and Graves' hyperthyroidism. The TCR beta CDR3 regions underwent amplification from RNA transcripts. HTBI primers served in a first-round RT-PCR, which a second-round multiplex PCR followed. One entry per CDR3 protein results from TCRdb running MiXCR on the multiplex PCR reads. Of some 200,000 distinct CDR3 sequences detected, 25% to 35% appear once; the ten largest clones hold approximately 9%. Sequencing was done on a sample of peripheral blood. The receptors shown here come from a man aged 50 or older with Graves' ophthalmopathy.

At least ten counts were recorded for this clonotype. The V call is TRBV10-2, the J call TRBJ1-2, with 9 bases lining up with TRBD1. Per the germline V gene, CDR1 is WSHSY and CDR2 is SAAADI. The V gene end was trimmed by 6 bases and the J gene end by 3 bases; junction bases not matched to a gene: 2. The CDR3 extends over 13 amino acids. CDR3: CASSRTGDYGYTF. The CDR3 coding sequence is TGCGCCAGCAGCCGGACAGGGGACTATGGCTACACCTTC.

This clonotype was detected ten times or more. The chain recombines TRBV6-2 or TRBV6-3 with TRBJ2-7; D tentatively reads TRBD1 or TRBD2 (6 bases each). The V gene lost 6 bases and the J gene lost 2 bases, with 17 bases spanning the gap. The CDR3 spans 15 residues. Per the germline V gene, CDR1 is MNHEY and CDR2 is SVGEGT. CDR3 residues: CASSPGGLHPYEQYF. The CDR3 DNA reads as TGTGCCAGCAGCCCCGGGGGCCTCCACCCCTACGAGCAGTACTTC.